The 28 T cell receptor beta chains listed next were all sequenced from one sample in a study of cytomegalovirus exposure and HLA in healthy donors. Sequencing used immunoSEQ multiplex PCR; TCRdb keeps in-frame clones, though not all of them. The sample lists approximately 150,000 clones, 87% occurring once. Sequenced input: PBMCs. The receptor set was obtained from a woman aged 25 to 39 in good health and CMV-seronegative.

This clone was counted only a few times. The chain combines TRBV2 with TRBJ2-3; the D is unclear. CDR3 length: 13 residues. CDR1 and CDR2 (germline): SNHLY, FYNNEI. Trimming removed 10 bases at V and 4 bases at J, with 15 bases between. This CDR3 is CATNNVFSDTQYF. The CDR3 DNA reads TGTGCCACCAACAACGTATTCTCAGATACGCAGTATTTT.

The J gene is TRBJ2-2, the V gene TRBV2, with TRBD1 as a possible D gene (6 bases). The CDR3 has 16 amino acids. Between the trimmed V and J ends, which lost 0 bases and 1 base, there was a span of 9 bases. Per the germline V gene, CDR1 is SNHLY and CDR2 is FYNNEI. The CDR3 here is CASSEAGHQNTGELFF. In nucleotides, the CDR3 is TGTGCCAGCAGTGAAGCGGGACACCAGAACACCGGGGAGCTGTTTTTT.

This sequence joins TRBV7-9 and TRBJ1-4; D is perhaps TRBD1 (5 bases). CDR1 is SEHNR, CDR2 FQNEAQ, per germline (reference sequence). With 6 bases removed from V and 8 bases from J, the gap between germline ends came to 19 bases. CDR3 length: 15 residues. The CDR3 here is CASRRTGTEGEKLFF. CDR3 DNA: TGTGCCAGCAGACGGACCGGGACGGAGGGGGAAAAACTGTTTTTT.

The chain links TRBV2 to TRBJ2-5; 7 nucleotides agree with TRBD2. This CDR3 region has 16 residues. The V gene's germline CDR1 is SNHLY and CDR2 FYNNEI. Trimming at V came to 7 bases and at J to 3 bases, leaving 14 bases not matched to a gene. Here the CDR3 DNA reads TGTGCCAGCACAGTGGGACGGGGGAGGGGAAAAGAGACCCAGTACTTC. This encodes CASTVGRGRGKETQYF.

The chain is built from TRBV18 and TRBJ1-1, with TRBD1 identical over 9 bases. This CDR3 comprises 18 residues. V shed 1 base, J shed 0 bases, and the junction held 9 bases outside the gene matches. The germline V gene has CDR1 KGHSH and CDR2 LQKENI. The CDR3 nucleotides are TGTGCCAGCTCACCACGCCGGGACAGGGCTACAGTGAACACTGAAGCTTTCTTT. This translates into CASSPRRDRATVNTEAFF.

This rearrangement joins TRBV6-1 to TRBJ2-7; TRBD1 agrees at 8 bases. The CDR3 is 13 amino acids. Germline V gives CDR1 MNHNS, CDR2 SASEGT. Unmatched junction bases numbered 5, after V lost 7 bases and J lost 3 bases. CDR3 sequence reads: CASTGQGYYEQYF. CDR3 bases: TGTGCCAGCACCGGACAGGGTTACTACGAGCAGTACTTC.

The rearrangement links TRBV27 to TRBJ2-7; the D gene is possibly TRBD2 (5 bases). The CDR3 covers 13 residues. Deletions cut 5 bases from V and 2 bases from J, with 10 bases between. Germline V gives CDR1 MNHEY, CDR2 SMNVEV (reference sequence). Written as DNA, the CDR3 is TGTGCCAGCAGTCTCGGGGTTGCCTACGAGCAGTACTTC. Amino acids: CASSLGVAYEQYF.

The chain couples TRBV4-1 to TRBJ2-7, with unresolved D. The CDR3 is 14 residues long. V was pared by 1 base and J by 2 bases, with 9 bases between. The germline CDR1 and CDR2 sequences are MGHRA and YSYEKL. CDR3 protein: CASSQVPAAYEQYF. As DNA, the CDR3 is TGCGCCAGCAGCCAAGTACCTGCGGCCTACGAGCAGTACTTC.

This chain connects TRBV2 to TRBJ1-2; 7 bases fit TRBD1. The CDR3 is 12 residues long. Germline V gene data show CDR1 as SNHLY and CDR2 as FYNNEI. V lost 11 bases and J lost 5; bases outside the gene matches: 8. CDR3 sequence reads: CALRTGYYGYTF. CDR3 in DNA: TGTGCCCTACGGACAGGATATTATGGCTACACCTTC.

Comment on this clone: Within the sample, other DNA sequences also encode this same CDR3. V and J are TRBV6-5 and TRBJ1-2; D may be TRBD1 (5 bases). V lost 3 bases to trimming and J lost 6 bases, with 11 bases between them. Germline-derived CDR1 and CDR2 are MNHEY and SVGAGI. CDR3 length: 13 amino acids. The CDR3 coding sequence is TGTGCCAGCAGTTATTCTGGGGGGGATGGCTACACCTTC. Amino acids: CASSYSGGDGYTF.

The J gene is TRBJ1-2, the V gene TRBV19; D remains unclear. V lost 5 bases, J lost 4 bases, and 17 bases lay in between. CDR1 and CDR2 from the germline V gene are LNHDA and SQIVND (reference sequence). The CDR3 covers 15 residues. CDR3 DNA: TGTGCCAGTAGTTCGCCCCCCGGGGTCCGCTATGGCTACACCTTC. It specifies CASSSPPGVRYGYTF.

The chain employs TRBV2 and TRBJ2-1; tentative D call: TRBD1 (6 bases). V was pared by 4 bases and J by 4 bases, with 14 bases between. The CDR3 runs to 15 residues. Germline V gene data show CDR1 as SNHLY and CDR2 as FYNNEI. The DNA of the CDR3 is TGTGCCAGCAGTGGGACAGCGCCGCCGTACAATGAGCAGTTCTTC. This codes for CASSGTAPPYNEQFF.

The rearrangement joins TRBV5-1 to TRBJ2-7; 7 bases agree with TRBD2. From germline, CDR1 is SGHRS and CDR2 YFSETQ. CDR3 length: 15 residues. Losses at the gene ends were 3 bases for V and 2 bases for J; bases not matched to a gene: 8. Here the CDR3 reads CASSWREGGAYEQYF. The DNA for the CDR3 is TGCGCCAGCAGCTGGAGGGAGGGAGGGGCCTACGAGCAGTACTTC.

CDR3 DNA: TGTGCCAGCAGCACGTCAGCGGGGCCGACCTACGAGCAGTACTTC. Protein: CASSTSAGPTYEQYF. J is TRBJ2-7 and V is TRBV12-1; no check of the table's D call, TRBD2, against the DNA was made. TRBV12-1 is a recognized pseudogene. The CDR3 spans 15 residues.

The rearrangement links TRBV6-5 to TRBJ1-1; a possible D gene is TRBD1 (5 bases). V shed 4 bases and J shed 11 bases, with 23 bases lying between them. CDR1 is MNHEY, CDR2 SVGAGI, per germline. The CDR3 runs 15 residues. For the CDR3, the DNA is TGTGCCAGCAGTTGGCTAGGGCAGGGAGGTTTGTACGCTTTCTTT. Protein: CASSWLGQGGLYAFF.

The chain uses TRBV19 and TRBJ1-5, with 10 bases fitting TRBD1. The J segment lost 6 bases and the V segment lost 5 bases, leaving 10 bases of the junction unmatched. The CDR3 length is 16 residues. Germline CDR1 is LNHDA and CDR2 is SQIVND (reference sequence). DNA of the CDR3: TGTGCCAGTAGTCCAGGGAGGGACAGGGGCATTCAGCCCCAGCATTTT. Translating it yields CASSPGRDRGIQPQHF.

This clone has only one observation. V usage is TRBV2 and J usage is TRBJ1-6; 8 nucleotides line up with TRBD1. CDR1 is SNHLY and CDR2 is FYNNEI in the germline V gene. V shed 6 bases and J 11 bases; nucleotides not matched to a gene: 6. This CDR3 has 13 amino acids. CDR3 DNA: TGTGCCAGCAGGCGGACAGGGAGTGCACCCCTCCACTTT. Translated, it gives CASRRTGSAPLHF.

The CDR3 here is CASSQDQLGTDTQYF. The CDR3 nucleotides read TGCGCCAGCAGCCAAGATCAGCTAGGCACAGATACGCAGTATTTT. J is TRBJ2-3 and V is TRBV4-3; D not certain. This CDR3 has 15 amino acids. Trimming shortened V by 0 bases and J by 1 base, and 8 bases separated the two germline ends. Germline loops: CDR1 LGHNA, CDR2 YSLEER.

The chain is built from TRBV4-1 and TRBJ2-7; 7 bases map to TRBD1. There are 14 residues in the CDR3. V dropped 5 bases and J dropped 5; count of bases not matched to a gene: 9. Germline values: CDR1 MGHRA, CDR2 YSYEKL. CDR3 protein: CASSASGTVDEQYF. The CDR3, as DNA: TGCGCCAGCAGCGCATCCGGGACAGTGGACGAGCAGTACTTC.

V gene TRBV2 combines with J gene TRBJ2-3; perhaps TRBD1 as D (5 bases). This CDR3 region has 12 residues. CDR1 is SNHLY, CDR2 FYNNEI, per germline. V shed 4 bases and J shed 8 bases, with 10 bases lying between them. In nucleotides, the CDR3 is TGTGCCAGCAGTGGGGGCAGGGTTACGCAGTATTTT. Residues: CASSGGRVTQYF.

This chain links TRBV15 with TRBJ1-1; D ambiguous. The CDR3 length is 15 residues. Germline values: CDR1 LNHNV, CDR2 YYDKDF (reference sequence). V was trimmed by 1 base and J by 10 bases, leaving 19 bases between them. Here the CDR3 DNA reads TGTGCCACCAGCAGAGGACCCCCAAACGCGGGGAGAGCTTTCTTT. Its translation is CATSRGPPNAGRAFF.

The chain uses TRBV4-3 and TRBJ1-6; D unclear. The CDR3 is made up of 14 amino acids. Trimming took 4 bases from V and 6 from J, leaving 10 bases between them. Germline-derived CDR1 and CDR2 are LGHNA and YSLEER. This CDR3 reads CASSLRVLNSPLHF. The CDR3 nucleotides read TGCGCCAGCAGCCTCCGGGTCCTTAATTCACCCCTCCACTTT.

The chain employs TRBV19 and TRBJ1-5, with TRBD1 as a possible D gene (5 bases). CDR3 length: 16 amino acids. The germline V and J ends were trimmed by 5 bases and 0 bases, with 14 bases remaining between them. Germline V gene lookup returns CDR1 LNHDA and CDR2 SQIVND (reference sequence). CDR3 sequence reads: CASSPNPGYSNQPQHF. The CDR3 DNA is TGTGCCAGTAGTCCAAACCCAGGGTATAGCAATCAGCCCCAGCATTTT.

This chain connects TRBV6-1 to TRBJ2-1; 15 nucleotides line up with TRBD2. This CDR3 has 15 amino acids. J gave up 8 bases and V 6 bases, and 5 bases lay outside the gene matches. The germline gives CDR1 MNHNS, CDR2 SASEGT. CDR3 amino acids: CASSVGLAGGDEQFF. The CDR3, as DNA: TGTGCCAGCAGCGTAGGACTAGCGGGGGGGGATGAGCAGTTCTTC.

V and J are TRBV11-2 and TRBJ2-3, with 7 bases that match TRBD2. V dropped 11 bases and J dropped 0; count of bases not matched to a gene: 8. Per germline, CDR1 SGHAT and CDR2 FQNNGV. The CDR3 has 14 amino acids. Here the CDR3 DNA reads TGTGCCTCTAGGCTAGCGGTTAGCACAGATACGCAGTATTTT. Translated, it gives CASRLAVSTDTQYF.

The V call is TRBV2, the J call TRBJ1-5, with D perhaps TRBD1 (6 bases). The CDR3 has 15 residues. V was pared by 4 bases and J by 1 base, with 11 bases between. Germline V gene lookup returns CDR1 SNHLY and CDR2 FYNNEI. The CDR3 reads CASSVQGRSNQPQHF. In DNA form, the CDR3 reads TGTGCCAGCAGTGTTCAGGGGCGAAGCAATCAGCCCCAGCATTTT.

The rearrangement uses TRBV2 and TRBJ1-3; no clear D gene. The CDR3 sequence is 12 residues long. Germline CDR1 reads SNHLY; CDR2 reads FYNNEI. V lost 8 bases and J lost 4, with 9 bases in between. CDR3 sequence (DNA): TGTGCCAGCCTCCTGTTGGGAAACACCATATATTTT. As protein: CASLLLGNTIYF. Full variable domain (missing parts from reference TRBV2 and TRBJ1-3): EPEVTQTPSHQVTQMGQEVILRCVPISNHLYFYWYRQILGQKVEFLVSFYNNEISEKSEIFDDQFSVERPDGSNFTLKIRSTKLEDSAMYFCASLLLGNTIYFGEGSWLTVV.

This chain uses TRBV27 with TRBJ1-3; weak D call: TRBD1 (6 bases). The CDR3 covers 15 residues. CDR1 and CDR2 (germline): MNHEY, SMNVEV (reference sequence). V was shortened by 3 bases and J by 4 bases, with 13 bases between the two germline ends. The CDR3 spells CASSLARGFGNTIYF. CDR3 nucleotide sequence: TGTGCCAGCAGTTTGGCCAGGGGATTCGGAAACACCATATATTTT.